This is a list of T cell receptor beta chains from one sample in a study of metastatic and nonmetastatic thyroid tumors. Using MiXCR, TCRdb reanalyzed the PCR reads. Of more than 40,000 clones listed, about 3.2% were seen once; the top ten hold 8% to 10%. The sequenced material came from blood. The receptors were sampled from a female donor with papillary thyroid cancer or a benign thyroid nodule (not recorded which). Some clones in this sample may be carry-over from other donors' samples. Each CDR3 is given with its conserved first and last residue. A D gene is named only where the DNA matches it firmly. Where a row states a size, it is once, few, many or the class of an expanded clone; other rows omit it.

NA	TRBV3-1	TRBJ2-7	NA	CASSPGRLSYEQYF	TGTGCCAGCAGTCCTGGACGGCTCTCCTACGAGCAGTACTTC
few	TRBV27	TRBJ2-2	TRBD1	CASSYTGTANTGELFF	TGTGCCAGCAGTTATACCGGGACAGCGAACACCGGGGAGCTGTTTTTT
many	TRBV6-2/TRBV6-3	TRBJ2-7	NA	CASSWGLRYEQYF	TGTGCCAGCAGCTGGGGGCTGCGCTACGAGCAGTACTTC
NA	TRBV5-1	TRBJ1-1	NA	CASSLFAGKSPEAFF	TGCGCCAGCAGCTTGTTTGCAGGGAAGTCCCCTGAAGCTTTCTTT
many	TRBV2	TRBJ2-5	NA	CASSEFQGRETQYF	TGTGCCAGCAGTGAGTTCCAGGGGCGGGAGACCCAGTACTTC
NA	TRBV6-2/TRBV6-3	TRBJ2-3	NA	CASSVGFRADTQYF	TGTGCCAGCAGTGTGGGATTCAGGGCAGATACGCAGTATTTT
few	TRBV7-3	TRBJ2-3	TRBD2	CASSFIGRGTIDTQYF	TGTGCCAGCAGCTTCATAGGGCGGGGGACCATAGATACGCAGTATTTT
few	TRBV7-9	TRBJ1-2	NA	CASSLTDGYTF	TGTGCCAGCAGCTTAACGGATGGCTACACCTTC
few	TRBV12-3/TRBV12-4	TRBJ2-7	TRBD2	CASSPGLAGVGEQYF	TGTGCCAGCAGCCCAGGACTAGCGGGAGTGGGGGAGCAGTACTTC
NA	TRBV10-3	TRBJ2-2	NA	CAISEEDRLTGELFF	TGTGCCATCAGTGAGGAGGACAGACTCACCGGGGAGCTGTTTTTT
few	TRBV20-1	TRBJ2-7	TRBD2	CSARGEGGLAGFYEQYF	TGCAGTGCTAGAGGAGAAGGGGGACTAGCGGGATTCTACGAGCAGTACTTC
few	TRBV5-1	TRBJ1-1	TRBD1	CASSSRTGGQDTEAFF	TGCGCCAGCAGCTCTCGGACAGGGGGGCAGGACACTGAAGCTTTCTTT
few	TRBV6-1	TRBJ2-3	NA	CASSEDGGSTDTQYF	TGTGCCAGCAGTGAAGATGGAGGGAGCACAGATACGCAGTATTTT
NA	TRBV7-8	TRBJ2-1	NA	CASISDETYNEQFF	TGTGCCAGCATCTCGGACGAAACCTACAATGAGCAGTTCTTC
many	TRBV9	TRBJ2-6	NA	CASSVGGRGGANVLTF	TGTGCCAGCAGCGTAGGGGGCAGGGGTGGGGCCAACGTCCTGACTTTC
many	TRBV2	TRBJ2-7	TRBD1	CASSGQGYEQYF	TGTGCCAGCAGCGGACAGGGCTACGAGCAGTACTTC
NA	TRBV10-3	TRBJ2-1	TRBD2	CAISAGGSYNEQFF	TGTGCCATCAGTGCGGGGGGCTCCTACAATGAGCAGTTCTTC
many	TRBV30	TRBJ1-6	NA	CAWSVLMRSGSPLHF	TGTGCCTGGAGTGTTCTAATGAGGTCTGGATCACCCCTCCACTTT
few	TRBV6-2/TRBV6-3	TRBJ1-4	NA	CASSSAGASEKLFF	TGTGCCAGCTCGTCTGCCGGGGCCAGTGAAAAACTGTTTTTT
large	TRBV20-1	TRBJ2-7	NA	CSARGLAGYEQYF	TGCAGTGCTAGAGGGCTAGCAGGTTACGAGCAGTACTTC